The 8 T cell receptor beta chains in this list originate from one sample, sequenced in a study of blood T cell repertoires in COVID-19. Assay: immunoSEQ multiplex PCR; the TCRdb copy retains only in-frame clones and omits some. The table lists fewer than 250,000 clones, around 90% of them singletons, with 0.83% in the top ten. The sequenced material came from peripheral blood. Receptors originate from a man aged 25-40 years with COVID-19, enrolled during active disease.

The chain carries TRBV30 and TRBJ2-7, with TRBD1 matching over 11 bases. This CDR3 has 15 amino acids. From germline, CDR1 is GTSNPN and CDR2 SVGIG (reference sequence). V lost 3 bases and J lost 2; bases outside the gene matches: 6. CDR3 sequence reads: CAWRIMGQGAYEQYF. The CDR3 DNA is TGTGCCTGGAGGATCATGGGACAGGGGGCCTACGAGCAGTACTTC.

Turning to this clone: Other DNA variants within this sample encode the same CDR3. The chain couples TRBV5-5 to TRBJ1-3; 7 nucleotides line up with TRBD1. J lost 1 base, V lost 0 bases, and 1 base had no gene match. In germline, CDR1 is SGHKS, CDR2 YYEKEE (reference sequence). The CDR3 extends over 15 amino acids. The CDR3 DNA reads as TGTGCCAGCAGCTTGGACAGGGGTTCTGGAAACACCATATATTTT. This encodes CASSLDRGSGNTIYF.

The CDR3: CASSPDSTYGYTF. CDR3 nucleotides: TGTGCCAGCAGCCCCGACAGCACTTATGGCTACACCTTC. The chain has TRBV7-9 and TRBJ1-2, with a possible D match to TRBD1 (5 bases). The CDR3 loop spans 13 amino acids. The ends were cut back, 5 bases at V and 5 bases at J, with 12 bases in the middle. Germline CDR1 is SEHNR and CDR2 is FQNEAQ (reference sequence). The full variable domain, completed using reference TRBV7-9 and TRBJ1-2, is DTGVSQNPRHKITKRGQNVTFRCDPISEHNRLYWYRQTLGQGPEFLTYFQNEAQLEKSRLLSDRFSAERPKGSFSTLEIQRTEQGDSAMYLCASSPDSTYGYTFGSGTRLTVV.

This clone was picked up a small number of times. The chain is built from TRBV5-4 and TRBJ2-2; TRBD2 is a possible D gene (6 bases). CDR3 length equals 13 residues. V was pared by 3 bases and J by 15 bases, with 18 bases between. Germline V gives CDR1 SGHNT, CDR2 YYREEE (reference sequence). CDR3 bases: TGTGCCAGCAGCTCTTCCGGGACTTACGTGATGTTTTTT. Residues: CASSSSGTYVMFF.

The genes are TRBV7-9 and TRBJ1-2, with no clear D. The CDR3 is made up of 12 amino acids. The V and J ends lost 5 bases and 8 bases respectively, with 12 bases between them. The V gene's germline CDR1 is SEHNR and CDR2 FQNEAQ (reference sequence). This CDR3 is CASSPLLGGYTF. DNA for the CDR3: TGTGCCAGCAGCCCCTTACTAGGAGGCTACACCTTC.

This sequence joins TRBV6-1 and TRBJ1-3; TRBD1 might be the D (6 bases). Trimming pared 3 bases from V and 6 bases from J, leaving 15 bases between. The CDR3 is 15 residues long. The germline V gene has CDR1 MNHNS and CDR2 SASEGT. The CDR3, as DNA: TGTGCCAGCAGTGACCACGGGACAAATATAAACACCATATATTTT. Its translation: CASSDHGTNINTIYF.

The gene calls are TRBV14 and TRBJ2-3; possible D gene TRBD1, 5 bases. The V end lost 4 bases, the J end lost 4 bases, and 9 bases lay between the germline ends. Germline loops: CDR1 SGHDN, CDR2 FVKESK. The CDR3 runs to 13 residues. The CDR3: CASSRPQADTQYF. The CDR3 coding sequence is TGTGCCAGCAGCCGACCACAGGCAGATACGCAGTATTTT.

The gene calls are TRBV9 and TRBJ2-7; a possible D gene is TRBD2 (5 bases). Germline V gene sequence: CDR1 SGDLS, CDR2 YYNGEE. The V gene lost 0 bases and the J gene lost 4 bases, with 11 bases spanning the gap. There are 14 residues in the CDR3. The CDR3 DNA reads TGTGCCAGCAGCGTAGTCGGGTCGGGGTACGAGCAGTACTTC. This gives the protein CASSVVGSGYEQYF.